Shown below are 5 T cell receptor beta chains from a single sample sequenced in a study. Tregs were sorted as CD4+CD25+CD127-/low cells. TCRdb recomputed calls from the 5' RACE reads with MiXCR, one row per CDR3 protein. Seen here are over 40,000 distinct CDR3 sequences, roughly a fifth observed once, and the top ten hold about 3.8%. Sequenced: Tregs sorted from blood. These receptors originate from a female donor with breast cancer.

This clonotype was recorded at least ten times. The V gene is TRBV12-3 or TRBV12-4, the J gene TRBJ2-1; D unresolved. The V and J ends lost 6 bases and 2 bases respectively, with 5 bases between them. The CDR3 is 12 amino acids. DNA of the CDR3: TGTGCCAGCAGGGTAGCCTACAATGAGCAGTTCTTC. It encodes CASRVAYNEQFF.

This clonotype has only a few counts. The chain recombines TRBV6-6 with TRBJ1-6, with 7 bases lining up with TRBD1. Per germline, CDR1 MNHNY and CDR2 SVGAGI (reference sequence). The CDR3 is made up of 19 amino acids. V was pared by 2 bases and J by 0 bases, with 10 bases of the junction left unmatched. The CDR3 bases are TGTGCCAGCAGTTACCGACCGGGACAGATTAGCTCCTATAATTCACCCCTCCACTTT. This translates into CASSYRPGQISSYNSPLHF.

This clonotype occurred a few times. This chain links TRBV28 with TRBJ1-4; no firm D call. Germline CDR1 MDHEN, CDR2 SYDVKM. The CDR3 length is 16 residues. Trimming cost V 2 bases and J 4 bases, with 14 bases left between them. Here the CDR3 reads CASSLSVVRSNEKLFF. The DNA of the CDR3 is TGTGCCAGCAGTTTAAGCGTGGTCCGAAGTAATGAAAAACTGTTTTTT.

The rearrangement uses TRBV27 and TRBJ1-5, with D possibly being TRBD1 (5 bases). This CDR3 has 14 residues. V was trimmed by 2 bases and J by 2 bases, leaving 7 bases between them. Germline assignment: CDR1 MNHEY and CDR2 SMNVEV (reference sequence). The CDR3 nucleotides read TGTGCCAGCAGTTTACTACAGGGCAATCAGCCCCAGCATTTT. Translated: CASSLLQGNQPQHF.

About this clonotype itself: Since a much larger clone is just one base distant, this may be a read error. The chain links TRBV24-1 to TRBJ2-1; TRBD2 agrees at 8 bases. The V and J ends lost 6 bases and 4 bases, in that order; junction bases with no gene match: 13. The CDR3 runs to 17 residues. CDR1 is KGHDR and CDR2 is SFDVKD in the germline V gene. The CDR3, as DNA: TGTGCCACCAGTAATTCCCTCACTAGCGGTTCATACAATGAGCAGTTCTTC. The encoded protein is CATSNSLTSGSYNEQFF.